This is a list of T cell receptor beta chains from one sample in a study of cytomegalovirus exposure and HLA in healthy donors. Produced via immunoSEQ multiplex PCR; TCRdb's table is partial and in-frame only. The data contain about 180,000 clones, 70% to 80% of them singletons. Sequencing was done on a sample of PBMCs. Every receptor here comes from a man in his sixties in good health and CMV-seronegative. Each CDR3 is given with its conserved first and last residue. Fields, in order: V gene, D gene, clone size, J gene, CDR3 DNA, CDR3 protein. A D gene is named only where the DNA matches it firmly. The size field is filled for only some rows; it gives once, few, many or a size class.

>TRBV7-2|TRBD2|-|TRBJ2-7
TGTGCCAGCAGCTTGACTAGCGCCTCGTACGAGCAGTACTTC
CASSLTSASYEQYF
>TRBV30|-|-|TRBJ1-5
TGTGCCTGGACTCCCAGGGAAATTCGCTCTGGAGATCAGCCCCAGCATTTT
CAWTPREIRSGDQPQHF
>TRBV2|TRBD2|-|TRBJ2-7
TGTGCCAGCGACTATGGACTAGCGGGAGGGGTCTGGAACTCCTACGAGCAGTACTTC
CASDYGLAGGVWNSYEQYF
>TRBV7-2|-|-|TRBJ1-5
TGTGCCAGCAGCTTAGTGTCCTCACAGAGCAATCAGCCCCAGCATTTT
CASSLVSSQSNQPQHF
>TRBV13|-|-|TRBJ1-2
TGTGCCAGCAGGCCAGGGACAACTAACTATGGCTACACCTTC
CASRPGTTNYGYTF
>TRBV6-1|-|-|TRBJ2-1
TGTGCCAGCAGTGCCCGACAGAACAATGAGCAGTTCTTC
CASSARQNNEQFF
>TRBV18|TRBD1|few|TRBJ1-1
TGTGCCAGCTCATCAAACAAGGACAGGGAAGCTTTCTTT
CASSSNKDREAFF
>TRBV6-1|-|-|TRBJ1-2
TGTGCCAGCAGTGAAGCGCTCCAGGTCCGGGGCTACACCTTC
CASSEALQVRGYTF
>TRBV2|-|-|TRBJ2-7
TGTGCCAGCAGTGTTGACAGCACCTACGAGCAGTACTTC
CASSVDSTYEQYF
>TRBV9|-|-|TRBJ2-1
TGTGCCAGCAGCGTAGAAGGGGGTGCCTACAATGAGCAGTTCTTC
CASSVEGGAYNEQFF
>TRBV7-2|-|-|TRBJ1-1
TGTGCCAGCAGCCCGGGGGGTGCTGAAGCTTTCTTT
CASSPGGAEAFF
>TRBV5-1|TRBD2|-|TRBJ2-3
TGCGCCAGCAGCTTGGTAGCGGGGGCCTCGAGAGATACGCAGTATTTT
CASSLVAGASRDTQYF
>TRBV5-4|-|once|TRBJ1-5
TGTGCCAGCAGCCCCGTGGGCAGAAATCAGCCCCAGCATTTT
CASSPVGRNQPQHF
>TRBV2|TRBD2|-|TRBJ2-7
TGTGCCAGCAGGGGGGGGACCGGTCATGGCGAGCAGTACTTC
CASRGGTGHGEQYF
>TRBV5-4|-|-|TRBJ1-1
TGTGCCAGCAGCTTACAGGATAAGAAAGCTTTCTTT
CASSLQDKKAFF
>TRBV27|TRBD1|few|TRBJ1-5
TGTGCCAGCAGCTGGACAGGAGCGAATCAGCCCCAGCATTTT
CASSWTGANQPQHF
>TRBV5-4|-|few|TRBJ2-5
TGTGCCAGCAGCTCGGAACCTGCCCGGGACCAGTACTTC
CASSSEPARDQYF
>TRBV25-1|TRBD1|-|TRBJ1-2
TGTGCCAGCAGTGACGACAGGCGGGACAGCCTGAGAAACTATGGCTACACCTTC
CASSDDRRDSLRNYGYTF
>TRBV5-4|TRBD1|-|TRBJ2-5
TGTGCCAGCAGCCTGTCCCCGGGACAGCTAGAGACCCAGTACTTC
CASSLSPGQLETQYF
>TRBV15|TRBD2|-|TRBJ2-2
TGTGCCACCAGCATTGCGACTAGCGGGAGTCGGGAGCTGTTTTTT
CATSIATSGSRELFF
>TRBV13|-|-|TRBJ2-1
TGTGCCAGCAGCTTAGTTTCCAGGGTCGATGAGCAGTTCTTC
CASSLVSRVDEQFF
>TRBV9|-|few|TRBJ1-2
TGTGCCAGCAGCGTAGTAACAGACCCAATGCGAGGCTACACCTTC
CASSVVTDPMRGYTF
>TRBV5-1|TRBD2|-|TRBJ2-5
TGCGCCAGCAGCTTTCTGACTCCGGGACTCGGGAGGGGATACGGTACCCAGTACTTC
CASSFLTPGLGRGYGTQYF
>TRBV6-1|-|-|TRBJ1-5
TGTGCCAGCAGTCTGGACAGATCCAATCAGCCCCAGCATTTT
CASSLDRSNQPQHF
>TRBV19|TRBD2|-|TRBJ2-7
TGTGCCAGTAGTATAAGCCGTCGGGAGGGCGAGCAGTACTTC
CASSISRREGEQYF
>TRBV19|TRBD1|-|TRBJ1-1
TGTGCCAGTAGTCCTAAAAACAGGGGGCAAGTTGAAGCTTTCTTT
CASSPKNRGQVEAFF
>TRBV19|-|-|TRBJ1-6
TGTGCCAGTAAACTGCAGGGTTCTAATTCACCCCTCCACTTT
CASKLQGSNSPLHF
>TRBV5-3|TRBD1|-|TRBJ1-2
TGTGCCAGAAAACAACCACCGGGACAGGGAGACGGCTACACCTTC
CARKQPPGQGDGYTF
>TRBV19|TRBD1|-|TRBJ2-1
TGTGCCAGTAGCAATTACTACGGACAGGGGAAAGGCAATGAGCAGTTCTTC
CASSNYYGQGKGNEQFF
>TRBV30|-|-|TRBJ1-5
TGTGCCTGGAGTGCGGGTAGCAATCAGCCCCAGCATTTT
CAWSAGSNQPQHF
>TRBV7-9|-|-|TRBJ1-6
TGTTCCAGCAGCTCCCGACCTGGACAGAGCTCCTATAATTCACCCCTCCACTTT
CSSSSRPGQSSYNSPLHF
>TRBV28|TRBD1|-|TRBJ2-7
TGTGCCAGCAGCTCTCAGACAGGGGGCGCCTACGAGCAGTACTTC
CASSSQTGGAYEQYF
>TRBV14|TRBD1|-|TRBJ2-7
TGTGCCAGCAGCCTCGGACAGGCGCCTTACGAGCAGTACTTC
CASSLGQAPYEQYF
>TRBV28|-|few|TRBJ1-3
TGTGCCAGCAGTTTTTTGGGCAGCTCTGGAAACACCATATATTTT
CASSFLGSSGNTIYF
>TRBV19|-|-|TRBJ1-4
TGTGCCAGTAGTATAGATCTTTCCGGAGGGGCAACTAATGAAAAACTGTTTTTT
CASSIDLSGGATNEKLFF
>TRBV4-3|TRBD1|-|TRBJ2-5
TGCGCCAGCAGCCAAGAGCGGGCCCCGACAGGGGGCGCTAAAGAGACCCAGTACTTC
CASSQERAPTGGAKETQYF
>TRBV6-1|-|-|TRBJ2-1
TGTGCCAGCTCATCTATTGAGCAGTTCTTC
CASSSIEQFF
>TRBV5-1|TRBD1|few|TRBJ1-3
TGCGCCAGCAGCGTACAGGGGGCTGGAAACACCATATATTTT
CASSVQGAGNTIYF
>TRBV7-9|-|-|TRBJ2-7
TGTGCCAGCAGCCCAGGGCCGTACGAGCAGTACTTC
CASSPGPYEQYF
>TRBV7-2|TRBD2|few|TRBJ2-5
TGTGCCAGCAGCCCCAGCGGGAAAGTTGGGGAGACCCAGTACTTC
CASSPSGKVGETQYF
>TRBV6-5|TRBD1|once|TRBJ1-4
TGTGCCAGCAGGCGTACAGGGGGCGCTGGTGAAAAACTGTTTTTT
CASRRTGGAGEKLFF